The clone carrying this TCR beta chain was recorded at least ten times. Its antigen is unknown. The sample comes from a study of spatial heterogeneity in lung cancer. The wider study: PBMC samples from follow-up, when available, were sequenced at a median of about 2 years post-resection.

Trimming took off 0 bases at V and 6 bases at J, with 9 bases between the two ends. The CDR3 has 12 residues. Germline CDR1 is GTSNPN and CDR2 is SVGIG (reference sequence). TCRdb reprocessed the 5' RACE reads via MiXCR and lists one record per CDR3 protein. The sample includes about 38,000 distinct CDR3 sequences, 6.5% to 9.5% of them seen just once. The study, taken as a whole, reports: Blood contained ubiquitous expanded tumor TCRs more at resection than at follow-up.

Time point given: blood at routine non-recurrence follow-up after resection. Whole RNA from tumor, nontumor lung or frozen PBMC was sequenced unsorted. This receptor was identified in a male donor with early-stage non-small cell lung cancer. This sequence joins TRBV30 and TRBJ2-7, with a possible D match to TRBD1 (6 bases). This sample comprised PBMCs, obtained at follow-up. CDR3 nucleotide sequence: TGTGCCTGGAGTGTAGGGGGTTTCGAGCAGTACTTC. Amino acid sequence: CAWSVGGFEQYF.